The rows below give T cell receptor beta chains drawn from one sample of a study of neurological immune-mediated disorders. MiXCR was run by TCRdb on the 5' RACE reads, yielding one entry per CDR3 protein. The sample lists some 37,000 distinct CDR3 sequences, approximately 14% occurring once. The material sequenced was PBMCs. The receptors shown here come from a woman aged 50 to 60 with HTLV-1-associated myelopathy (HAM/TSP). The CDR3 runs from the conserved cysteine through the conserved F or W. The D gene is left open where the match is weak. Size is stated for part of the rows, as once, few or many counts, or as a class when the clone is expanded.

d_call | clone_size | j_call | v_call | cdr3_aa | cdr3_nt
- | many | TRBJ1-2 | TRBV20-1 | CSARQGPYGYTF | TGCAGTGCTAGACAGGGGCCCTATGGCTACACCTTC
- | medium-sized | TRBJ2-1 | TRBV20-1 | CSGRLEGGAVNEQFF | TGCAGTGGACGGTTGGAGGGGGGGGCGGTCAATGAGCAGTTCTTC
- | many | TRBJ1-1 | TRBV20-1 | CSASPTTGIPEAFF | TGCAGTGCTAGCCCCACGACGGGGATTCCTGAAGCTTTCTTT
- | many | TRBJ2-7 | TRBV20-1 | CSAFHRDPYEQYF | TGCAGTGCTTTTCACAGGGATCCCTACGAGCAGTACTTC
TRBD1 | many | TRBJ1-5 | TRBV6-5 | CASRLQGANQPQHF | TGTGCCAGCAGGCTACAGGGGGCCAATCAGCCCCAGCATTTT
TRBD2 | many | TRBJ2-1 | TRBV7-2 | CASRWTSGGRDEQFF | TGTGCCAGCAGGTGGACTAGCGGGGGGCGGGATGAGCAGTTCTTC
- | - | TRBJ2-5 | TRBV11-1 | CASSLGPGGQETQYF | TGTGCCAGCAGCTTAGGACCAGGGGGGCAAGAGACCCAGTACTTC
- | many | TRBJ1-2 | TRBV20-1 | CSARDQPGNGYTF | TGCAGTGCTAGAGATCAGCCGGGGAATGGCTACACCTTC
- | many | TRBJ1-1 | TRBV7-2 | CASSLGPIPTEAFF | TGTGCCAGCAGCTTAGGACCGATCCCCACTGAAGCTTTCTTT
- | medium-sized | TRBJ2-2 | TRBV10-1 | CASSKGLGTGELFF | TGCGCCAGCAGTAAGGGATTGGGCACCGGGGAGCTGTTTTTT
TRBD1 | few | TRBJ2-1 | TRBV7-6 | CASSGRDRGNEQFF | TGTGCCAGCAGCGGCCGGGACAGGGGCAATGAGCAGTTCTTC
- | many | TRBJ2-5 | TRBV5-5 | CASSRFSQQETQYF | TGTGCCAGCAGCCGGTTTAGTCAGCAAGAGACCCAGTACTTC
TRBD2 | many | TRBJ2-3 | TRBV29-1 | CSVEKGGGGTDTQYF | TGCAGCGTTGAAAAAGGCGGGGGTGGCACAGATACGCAGTATTTT
TRBD1 | many | TRBJ2-7 | TRBV7-2 | CASSSQTGGTPLSYEQYF | TGTGCCAGCAGCTCCCAGACAGGGGGGACACCTCTATCCTACGAGCAGTACTTC
- | many | TRBJ1-2 | TRBV5-4 | CASSAPGSIGYTF | TGTGCCAGCAGCGCCCCAGGGTCAATCGGCTACACCTTC
- | many | TRBJ2-1 | TRBV7-9 | CASSLTSWYNEQFF | TGTGCCAGCAGCTTAACTAGCTGGTACAATGAGCAGTTCTTC
- | many | TRBJ1-5 | TRBV5-1 | CASSWGTPGGNQPQHF | TGCGCCAGCAGCTGGGGTACCCCCGGTGGGAATCAGCCCCAGCATTTT
TRBD1 | many | TRBJ1-1 | TRBV5-1 | CASSLGTVNTEAFF | TGCGCCAGCAGCCTTGGGACAGTGAACACTGAAGCTTTCTTT
- | many | TRBJ2-7 | TRBV5-1 | CASSPDGGESYEQYF | TGCGCCAGCAGCCCGGATGGAGGGGAATCCTACGAGCAGTACTTC
- | many | TRBJ2-7 | TRBV7-2 | CASSLAIRQYF | TGTGCCAGCAGCCTAGCTATTCGGCAGTACTTC
- | many | TRBJ1-2 | TRBV5-6 | CASSARIQSWGYTF | TGTGCCAGCAGCGCCCGGATACAATCCTGGGGCTACACCTTC
TRBD2 | many | TRBJ2-7 | TRBV6-1 | CASGEAGAYYEQYF | TGTGCCAGCGGCGAAGCGGGGGCTTACTACGAGCAGTACTTC
TRBD2 | - | TRBJ2-5 | TRBV12-3/TRBV12-4 | CASTMTSGRETQYF | TGTGCCAGCACCATGACTAGCGGGAGGGAGACCCAGTACTTC
TRBD1 | many | TRBJ1-6 | TRBV29-1 | CSAQGRGPDSPLHF | TGCAGCGCCCAGGGCAGGGGGCCCGATTCACCCCTCCACTTT
- | many | TRBJ1-1 | TRBV7-2 | CASSLLPGGNTEAFF | TGTGCCAGCAGCCTCCTACCCGGCGGAAACACTGAAGCTTTCTTT
TRBD2 | many | TRBJ2-1 | TRBV5-1 | CASSSDGRGYNEQFF | TGCGCCAGCAGCTCGGACGGGCGGGGGTACAATGAGCAGTTCTTC
- | many | TRBJ2-5 | TRBV20-1 | CSAPLHIQETQYF | TGCAGTGCCCCCCTACACATTCAAGAGACCCAGTACTTC
- | many | TRBJ2-3 | TRBV20-1 | CSARGLTDTQYF | TGCAGTGCTAGAGGACTCACAGATACGCAGTATTTT
- | many | TRBJ1-6 | TRBV5-1 | CASSLGTDPSPLHF | TGCGCCAGCAGCTTGGGGACAGATCCTTCACCCCTCCACTTT
TRBD1 | many | TRBJ2-5 | TRBV5-1 | CASSLGTGRETQYF | TGCGCCAGCAGCTTGGGGACAGGCCGAGAGACCCAGTACTTC
- | many | TRBJ2-5 | TRBV18 | CASSPPGDETQYF | TGTGCCAGCTCACCACCGGGAGATGAGACCCAGTACTTC
- | - | TRBJ2-1 | TRBV4-3 | CASSPEWARHNERFF | TGCGCCAGTAGCCCCGAGTGGGCGAGGCACAATGAGCGGTTCTTC
- | many | TRBJ2-6 | TRBV28 | CASSSRAGANVLTF | TGTGCCAGCAGTTCCAGGGCTGGGGCCAACGTCCTGACTTTC